Below are 27 T cell receptor beta chains sequenced from a single sample in a study of cytomegalovirus exposure and HLA in healthy donors. PCR involved 60 Vbeta and 13 Jbeta primers. Generated by immunoSEQ multiplex PCR, the TCRdb table keeps only in-frame clones and is missing some. The sample lists 150,000 to 200,000 clones; over 65% were seen once. Sequencing used PBMCs. The receptors derive from a woman in her twenties or thirties in good health and CMV-seronegative.

This clone was picked up a small number of times. The CDR3 reads CASSEGGGHGYTF. In nucleotides, the CDR3 is TGTGCCAGCAGTGAAGGCGGGGGCCATGGCTACACCTTC. This rearrangement joins TRBV6-1 to TRBJ1-2; possibly TRBD1 for D (6 bases). Germline assignment: CDR1 MNHNS and CDR2 SASEGT. Between the trimmed V and J ends, which lost 1 base and 6 bases, there was a span of 9 bases. The CDR3 spans 13 residues.

The CDR3 loop reads CARKVRTSSTDTQYF. In DNA form, the CDR3 reads TGTGCCCGGAAGGTGAGGACTAGTAGCACAGATACGCAGTATTTT. The chain uses TRBV30 and TRBJ2-3; 7 bases fit TRBD2. V was pared by 8 bases and J by 0 bases, with 11 bases of the junction left unmatched. The germline gives CDR1 GTSNPN, CDR2 SVGIG (reference sequence). CDR3 length equals 15 residues.

J is TRBJ1-1 and V is TRBV18; D not resolved. Germline V gene lookup returns CDR1 KGHSH and CDR2 LQKENI. The length of the CDR3 is 14 residues. V shed 1 base and J shed 0 bases, with 6 bases lying between them. The CDR3 DNA reads TGTGCCAGCTCACCACAGAGGATGAACACTGAAGCTTTCTTT. Translated, it gives CASSPQRMNTEAFF. The whole variable domain, remainder taken from reference TRBV18 and TRBJ1-1, is NAGVMQNPRHLVRRRGQEARLRCSPMKGHSHVYWYRQLPEEGLKFMVYLQKENIIDESGMPKERFSAEFPKEGPSILRIQQVVRGDSAAYFCASSPQRMNTEAFFGQGTRLTVV.

The chain recombines TRBV18 with TRBJ1-5, with D possibly being TRBD1 (6 bases). CDR1 is KGHSH and CDR2 is LQKENI in the germline V gene. The CDR3 covers 16 residues. With 1 base removed from V and 0 bases from J, the gap between germline ends came to 10 bases. CDR3 amino acids: CASSPRRGYSNQPQHF. CDR3 sequence (DNA): TGTGCCAGCTCACCACGCAGGGGTTATAGCAATCAGCCCCAGCATTTT. Based on the CDR3 plus reference TRBV18 and TRBJ1-5, the full variable domain is NAGVMQNPRHLVRRRGQEARLRCSPMKGHSHVYWYRQLPEEGLKFMVYLQKENIIDESGMPKERFSAEFPKEGPSILRIQQVVRGDSAAYFCASSPRRGYSNQPQHFGDGTRLSIL.

This clone was seen only a few times. The V call is TRBV19, the J call TRBJ1-2, with 7 bases matching TRBD1. Germline lookup yields CDR1 LNHDA and CDR2 SQIVND (reference sequence). The CDR3 extends over 15 amino acids. Trimming at V came to 5 bases and at J to 1 base, leaving 7 bases not matched to a gene. The CDR3 sequence: CASSPGTEVNYGYTF. In DNA form, the CDR3 reads TGTGCCAGTAGTCCCGGGACAGAAGTTAACTATGGCTACACCTTC. The full variable domain, rest sourced from reference TRBV19 and TRBJ1-2, is DGGITQSPKYLFRKEGQNVTLSCEQNLNHDAMYWYRQDPGQGLRLIYYSQIVNDFQKGDIAEGYSVSREKKESFPLTVTSAQKNPTAFYLCASSPGTEVNYGYTFGSGTRLTVV.

The chain recombines TRBV7-9 with TRBJ2-1, with 13 nucleotides matching TRBD2. The germline CDR1 and CDR2 sequences are SEHNR and FQNEAQ (reference sequence). V was clipped by 5 bases and J by 6 bases; unmatched bases: 7. The CDR3 is 16 amino acids. The DNA of the CDR3 is TGTGCCAGCAGCCCTAGGACTAGCGGGAGTTTCAATGAGCAGTTCTTC. This translates into CASSPRTSGSFNEQFF.

This clone has only a few counts. The chain carries TRBV9 and TRBJ2-2; D is unclear. CDR3 length: 12 amino acids. The V gene's germline CDR1 is SGDLS and CDR2 YYNGEE. Trimming took off 1 base at V and 6 bases at J, with 4 bases between the two ends. CDR3 loop: CASSVWPGELFF. The CDR3 DNA follows: TGTGCCAGCAGCGTATGGCCCGGGGAGCTGTTTTTT.

The chain is built from TRBV5-1 and TRBJ2-2; 7 bases are a match to TRBD1. V lost 6 bases and J lost 2; bases outside the gene matches: 7. Germline CDR1 is SGHRS and CDR2 is YFSETQ. This CDR3 is built from 15 residues. The CDR3 reads CASTPWDSNTGELFF. The CDR3 nucleotides are TGCGCCAGCACCCCCTGGGACAGCAACACCGGGGAGCTGTTTTTT.

The DNA of the CDR3 is TGTGCCAGTAGTATTCACGGGATCACCTACGAGCAGTACTTC. Amino acid sequence: CASSIHGITYEQYF. The chain recombines TRBV19 with TRBJ2-7; D might be TRBD2 (5 bases). CDR3 length: 14 amino acids. Trimming cost V 3 bases and J 2 bases, with 11 bases left between them. Germline assignment: CDR1 LNHDA and CDR2 SQIVND (reference sequence).

The chain couples TRBV20-1 to TRBJ2-7; D uncertain. Trimming cost V 4 bases and J 1 base, with 5 bases left between them. Germline V gives CDR1 DFQATT, CDR2 SNEGSKA (reference sequence). This CDR3 has 11 residues. CDR3 bases: TGCAGTGCTACTCCGTCCTACGAGCAGTACTTC. Translating gives CSATPSYEQYF.

The chain uses TRBV12-5 and TRBJ2-7; 7 bases are shared with TRBD1. The CDR3 covers 16 residues. Germline V lookup: CDR1 LGHNT, CDR2 FRNRAP. Trimming cost V 3 bases and J 7 bases; bases outside gene matches: 15. The CDR3 loop reads CASGFKPRDRSKEQYF. DNA of the CDR3: TGTGCTAGTGGTTTCAAGCCACGGGACAGATCTAAAGAGCAGTACTTC.

This clone came up a few times. The V and J genes are TRBV7-8 and TRBJ1-5, with D possibly being TRBD1 (5 bases). This CDR3 has 15 amino acids. V lost 6 bases, J lost 3 bases, and 15 bases lay in between. The germline V gene has CDR1 SGHVS and CDR2 FQNEAQ. CDR3 sequence (DNA): TGTGCCAGCAGTTCAAGAGTAGGGGTCAATCAGCCCCAGCATTTT. It is translated as CASSSRVGVNQPQHF.

This clone was observed once. The chain recombines TRBV7-3 with TRBJ1-1; 7 nucleotides agree with TRBD1. J lost 2 bases, V lost 5 bases, and 8 bases had no gene match. Per the germline V gene, CDR1 is SGHTA and CDR2 is FQGTGA. This CDR3 contains 15 residues. The CDR3 DNA reads TGTGCCAGCAGCGCCTCGGCAGGGGGTAACACTGAAGCTTTCTTT. Translation gives CASSASAGGNTEAFF.

The V gene is TRBV4-1, the J gene TRBJ2-7; D possibly corresponds to TRBD1 (6 bases). The CDR3 length is 14 residues. V was pared by 1 base and J by 3 bases, with 10 bases between. CDR1 is MGHRA and CDR2 is YSYEKL in the germline V gene. DNA for the CDR3: TGCGCCAGCAGCCAAGGGGGGCCTGACTACGAGCAGTACTTC. Translating it yields CASSQGGPDYEQYF.

This clone was counted between two and nine times. V gene TRBV6-6 combines with J gene TRBJ1-2; 10 bases are shared with TRBD1. This CDR3 is 14 amino acids long. Looked up from germline, CDR1 is MNHNY and CDR2 is SVGAGI (reference sequence). V shed 3 bases and J 7 bases; nucleotides not matched to a gene: 5. In nucleotides, the CDR3 is TGTGCCAGCAGTTATGACCGGGACAGGGGTGGCTACACCTTC. Translated: CASSYDRDRGGYTF.

This chain uses TRBV11-2 with TRBJ2-1; the D gene is possibly TRBD2 (6 bases). Germline CDR1 is SGHAT and CDR2 is FQNNGV. The CDR3 sequence is 16 residues long. V was shortened by 5 bases and J by 0 bases, with 14 bases between the two germline ends. CDR3 nucleotide sequence: TGTGCCAGCAGCGTGAGTGGGGGGAGCTCCTACAATGAGCAGTTCTTC. Translated: CASSVSGGSSYNEQFF.

This clone has just a few counts. This chain uses TRBV7-3 with TRBJ1-2, with D possibly TRBD1 on 5 matching bases. Per the germline V gene, CDR1 is SGHTA and CDR2 is FQGTGA. The CDR3 extends over 13 amino acids. Trimming left V 4 bases short and J 6 bases short, with 12 bases between. CDR3 residues: CASSSSGKDGYTF. The CDR3 DNA reads as TGTGCCAGCAGCTCGTCAGGGAAAGATGGCTACACCTTC.

The chain uses TRBV18 and TRBJ2-7; 10 bases agree with TRBD2. Germline CDR1 reads KGHSH; CDR2 reads LQKENI. The junction had 17 bases not matched to a gene; V was cut back by 3 bases and J by 6 bases. This CDR3 has 18 amino acids. The CDR3 is CASSPGLSELAGRVEQYF. CDR3 DNA sequence: TGTGCCAGCTCACCTGGCCTTTCAGAACTAGCGGGGAGGGTCGAGCAGTACTTC.

The J gene is TRBJ2-3, the V gene TRBV5-8, with no clear D. With 0 bases removed from V and 0 bases from J, the gap between germline ends came to 11 bases. Germline V CDR1 and CDR2: SGHTS, YDEGEE. The CDR3 spans 16 residues. The CDR3 sequence is CASSLVPGTSTDTQYF. CDR3 DNA sequence: TGTGCCAGCAGCTTGGTACCGGGTACTAGCACAGATACGCAGTATTTT.

The gene calls are TRBV2 and TRBJ1-1; TRBD1 matches 9 bases. The CDR3 extends over 15 amino acids. V was clipped by 6 bases and J by 6 bases; unmatched bases: 11. Germline V gene sequence: CDR1 SNHLY, CDR2 FYNNEI. CDR3 sequence (DNA): TGTGCCAGCAGATCCTTGGGACAGGGAGAATCTGAAGCTTTCTTT. It specifies CASRSLGQGESEAFF.

The rearrangement links TRBV19 to TRBJ2-7, with D maybe TRBD1 (5 bases). The CDR3 loop spans 14 amino acids. CDR1 and CDR2 from the germline V gene are LNHDA and SQIVND (reference sequence). Trimming pared 4 bases from V and 6 bases from J, leaving 16 bases between. CDR3 in DNA: TGTGCCAGTAGTACAGGGTCTTCCTTTGGCGAGCAGTACTTC. Its translation is CASSTGSSFGEQYF.

The gene calls are TRBV27 and TRBJ2-3; 8 bases fit TRBD2. Germline V CDR1 and CDR2: MNHEY, SMNVEV (reference sequence). Unmatched junction bases numbered 10, after V lost 8 bases and J lost 0 bases. The CDR3 has 16 amino acids. This chain's CDR3 is CASHWGGGLSTDTQYF. The DNA of the CDR3 is TGTGCCAGCCATTGGGGCGGGGGGCTGAGCACAGATACGCAGTATTTT.

This clone has a handful of counts. The chain has TRBV20-1 and TRBJ2-7, with 11 bases that match TRBD2. This CDR3 comprises 11 residues. The V gene's germline CDR1 is DFQATT and CDR2 SNEGSKA (reference sequence). This CDR3 reads CSGLAAYEQYF. In nucleotides, the CDR3 is TGCTCGGGACTAGCGGCATACGAGCAGTACTTC.

This sequence joins TRBV14 and TRBJ2-7, with 9 bases matching TRBD2. Germline V lookup: CDR1 SGHDN, CDR2 FVKESK. J lost 0 bases, V lost 0 bases, and 6 bases had no gene match. CDR3 length: 17 residues. In DNA, the CDR3 is TGTGCCAGCAGCCAAGACCTCGCTAGCGGGATCTCCTACGAGCAGTACTTC. Translation gives CASSQDLASGISYEQYF.

The V and J genes are TRBV30 and TRBJ2-2; 9 bases map to TRBD2. With V trimmed by 0 bases and J by 6 bases, 8 bases remained unmatched. There are 16 residues in the CDR3. Germline loops: CDR1 GTSNPN, CDR2 SVGIG (reference sequence). CDR3 in amino acids: CAWSVYAGGPSGELFF. For the CDR3, the DNA is TGTGCCTGGAGTGTATATGCGGGAGGGCCTTCCGGGGAGCTGTTTTTT.

This clone was seen once. This chain uses TRBV5-1 with TRBJ2-1, with D tentatively TRBD2 (6 bases). Per the germline V gene, CDR1 is SGHRS and CDR2 is YFSETQ. This CDR3 has 14 residues. The ends were cut back, 4 bases at V and 5 bases at J, with 13 bases in the middle. CDR3 DNA: TGCGCCAGCAGCCCCGGGACTGGAAACAATGAGCAGTTCTTC. It translates to CASSPGTGNNEQFF.

The chain joins TRBV27 to TRBJ2-7; 7 nucleotides line up with TRBD1. CDR1 and CDR2 from the germline V gene are MNHEY and SMNVEV (reference sequence). This CDR3 has 17 residues. V shed 5 bases, J shed 3 bases, and the junction held 16 bases outside the gene matches. The CDR3 coding sequence is TGTGCCAGCAGTATCATCTATACGACAGGGAAATTCTACGAGCAGTACTTC. Protein product: CASSIIYTTGKFYEQYF.